The source of this T cell receptor beta chain is a study of CD8 T cells in ankylosing spondylitis. Overall study results and limits: Earlier reports found some motif variants in synovial fluid and blood in reactive arthritis. Within peripheral blood, clones linked to disease were CD8+ and relatively rare. A TCR beta motif made of about 8 highly homologous variants seemed typical of ankylosing spondylitis blood. Matched ankylosing spondylitis synovial fluid reportedly showed significant enrichment of disease-linked clones.

Per germline, CDR1 MNHNS and CDR2 SASEGT. CDR3 length equals 15 residues. Germline trimming cut 5 bases from V and 8 bases from J; bases unmatched to any gene: 10. Turning to this clonotype: The antigen is not known.

Quantitative barcoded 5'-RACE was used to prepare TCR beta libraries. MiXCR, run by TCRdb on the 5' RACE reads, gives a single entry per CDR3 protein. The sample consists of around 480,000 distinct CDR3 sequences, roughly 17% of them appearing once. This clonotype was obtained from a male donor with ankylosing spondylitis. This sequence joins TRBV6-1 and TRBJ1-4; 8 nucleotides align to TRBD1. The sequenced sample consisted of blood, either unsorted or a sorted T cell fraction (not recorded which). CDR3 in amino acids: CASSPTGGRREKLFF. Written as DNA, the CDR3 is TGTGCCAGCAGTCCCACAGGGGGAAGGCGAGAAAAACTGTTTTTT.